Below, one T cell receptor (beta chain) is given with its context. Looked up from germline, CDR1 is MDHEN and CDR2 is SYDVKM. V was cut by 7 bases and J by 0 bases, with 15 bases left in between. This CDR3 is built from 15 residues. Sequencing templates came from extracted RNA that was reverse transcribed into cDNA. Data came from immunoSEQ multiplex PCR; TCRdb stores just in-frame clones and leaves some out. The sample has about 120,000 clones, over 60% seen once; the top ten hold more than 5%. The data were obtained in a study of CD8+ T cells in alopecia areata. Treatment given: oral pan-JAK inhibitor, 5-10 mg twice daily.

The V and J genes are TRBV28 and TRBJ1-1, with D perhaps TRBD1 (5 bases). The material was CD4+ T cells sorted from blood, obtained at week 4, from a patient treated with tofacitinib. This receptor was identified in a human donor with alopecia areata. CDR3 in DNA: TGTGCCAGCACCCTTACCGGACATCTGAACACTGAAGCTTTCTTT. This gives the protein CASTLTGHLNTEAFF.